These 29 T cell receptor beta chains originate from one sample sequenced in a study of T cell responses to AZD1222 COVID-19 vaccine. Only in-frame clones appear in the TCRdb table, and some are missing; sequencing was by immunoSEQ multiplex PCR. The top ten hold around 45% of the sample, which has just under 75,000 clones, less than 85% seen once. The sample was peripheral blood, taken 28 days after the second AZD1222 dose. These receptors originate from an adult who received the AZD1222 COVID-19 vaccine.

The chain combines TRBV3-1 (or the pseudogene TRBV3-2) with TRBJ2-2, with 10 bases fitting TRBD2. CDR1 LGHDT and CDR2 YNNKEL come from the germline V gene (reference sequence). The trim removed 7 bases at V and 2 bases at J, leaving 7 bases unmatched. This CDR3 contains 16 residues. The CDR3 spells CASKASGGLNTGELFF. In DNA form, the CDR3 reads TGTGCCAGCAAGGCTAGCGGGGGACTTAACACCGGGGAGCTGTTTTTT.

The DNA for the CDR3 is TGTGCCACCTTCAGTGGGGACTCCTACGAGCAGTACTTC. Its translation is CATFSGDSYEQYF. The V call is TRBV10-3, the J call TRBJ2-7; D is undetermined. In germline, CDR1 is ENHRY, CDR2 SYGVKD. Trimming took 10 bases from V and 0 from J, leaving 13 bases between them. The CDR3 consists of 13 residues.

The genes are TRBV16 and TRBJ2-3, with 8 bases lining up with TRBD1. The CDR3 contains 17 residues. The V segment lost 2 bases and the J segment 0 bases; nucleotides outside the gene matches: 7. Germline lookup yields CDR1 KGHSY and CDR2 FQNENV. CDR3 nucleotide sequence: TGTGCCAGCAGCCAAGGGTCGGACAGGGAAAGCACAGATACGCAGTATTTT. Protein sequence: CASSQGSDRESTDTQYF.

CDR3 residues: CASSPGLAGIQETQYF. CDR3 DNA sequence: TGTGCCAGCAGCCCCGGGCTAGCGGGAATACAAGAGACCCAGTACTTC. The chain couples TRBV6-6 to TRBJ2-5; 9 bases are a match to TRBD2. Trimming at V came to 6 bases and at J to 2 bases, leaving 10 bases not matched to a gene. The CDR3 totals 16 residues. CDR1 is MNHNY and CDR2 is SVGAGI in the germline V gene (reference sequence).

CDR3 bases: TGTGCCAGCAGTCCCGGGACTAGCGGGAGTAATGAGCAGTTCTTC. Residues: CASSPGTSGSNEQFF. The gene calls are TRBV6-2 or TRBV6-3 and TRBJ2-1, with TRBD2 matching over 14 bases. The CDR3 covers 15 residues. The germline V gene has CDR1 MNHEY and CDR2 SVGEGT. J gave up 7 bases and V 5 bases, and 4 bases lay outside the gene matches.

The chain combines TRBV12-3 or TRBV12-4 with TRBJ2-3; D may be TRBD1 (5 bases). V was cut by 4 bases and J by 6 bases, with 11 bases left in between. The CDR3 consists of 13 residues. The CDR3 DNA is TGTGCCAGCAGTTCCCCTGGGGCGGATACGCAGTATTTT. Translated, it gives CASSSPGADTQYF.

The chain couples TRBV6-5 to TRBJ2-6, with D uncertain. Germline assignment: CDR1 MNHEY and CDR2 SVGAGI. This CDR3 comprises 15 residues. V gave up 6 bases and J gave up 0 bases, with 9 bases separating them. The CDR3 region has the DNA TGTGCCAGCAGCCTTTCTTTCTCTGGGGCCAACGTCCTGACTTTC. Its translation is CASSLSFSGANVLTF.

The J gene is TRBJ2-1, the V gene TRBV29-1; TRBD1 aligns across 7 bases. J gave up 7 bases and V 2 bases, and 2 bases lay outside the gene matches. CDR1 and CDR2 (germline): SQVTM, ANQGSEA. The CDR3 sequence is 12 residues long. CDR3 protein: CSVEPGGNEQFF. DNA of the CDR3: TGCAGCGTTGAACCAGGGGGAAATGAGCAGTTCTTC.

The chain links TRBV30 to TRBJ2-3; a weak D match, TRBD1 (6 bases). Deletions cut 0 bases from V and 2 bases from J, with 12 bases between. Germline CDR1 reads GTSNPN; CDR2 reads SVGIG (reference sequence). CDR3 length equals 15 residues. The CDR3 loop reads CAWSVSDSYTDTQYF. CDR3 coding DNA: TGTGCCTGGAGTGTCTCGGACAGTTACACAGATACGCAGTATTTT. The complete variable domain, with remaining parts taken from reference TRBV30 and TRBJ2-3, reads SQTIHQWPATLVQPVGSPLSLECTVEGTSNPNLYWYRQAAGRGLQLLFYSVGIGQISSEVPQNLSASRPQDRQFILSSKKLLLSDSGFYLCAWSVSDSYTDTQYFGPGTRLTVL.

The chain has TRBV3-1 (or the pseudogene TRBV3-2) and TRBJ1-2; 7 bases are a match to TRBD1. V lost 5 bases and J lost 7; bases outside the gene matches: 4. This CDR3 spans 12 amino acids. From germline, CDR1 is LGHDT and CDR2 YNNKEL (reference sequence). In DNA form, the CDR3 reads TGTGCCAGCAGCGTAGCAGGGGGTGGCTACACCTTC. Translation gives CASSVAGGGYTF.

The CDR3 sequence: CASSLGDGLYEQYF. CDR3 DNA sequence: TGTGCCAGCAGCTTAGGGGACGGGCTCTACGAGCAGTACTTC. This chain links TRBV7-9 with TRBJ2-7; the D gene could be TRBD1 or TRBD2 (5 bases each). This CDR3 comprises 14 residues. Trimming removed 1 base at V and 3 bases at J, with 10 bases between. Germline values: CDR1 SEHNR, CDR2 FQNEAQ (reference sequence).

The sample holds a few counts of this clone. Other DNA sequences in this sample translate to the same CDR3. The V gene is TRBV30, the J gene TRBJ1-1; D is unresolved. Germline CDR1 and CDR2: GTSNPN and SVGIG (reference sequence). V was cut by 2 bases and J by 4 bases, with 8 bases left in between. This CDR3 is 12 amino acids long. The CDR3 nucleotides are TGTGCCTGGAGTAGCGGAGGCACTGAAGCTTTCTTT. It encodes CAWSSGGTEAFF.

The rearrangement joins TRBV19 to TRBJ2-3; tentatively, D is TRBD1 (5 bases). Germline V lookup: CDR1 LNHDA, CDR2 SQIVND (reference sequence). This CDR3 is built from 15 residues. Trimming stripped 6 bases from V and 2 bases from J, with 15 bases between. The CDR3 DNA follows: TGTGCCAGTAGCCCACCTGGACAAGTCACAGATACGCAGTATTTT. Protein product: CASSPPGQVTDTQYF. Full variable domain (rest looked up from reference TRBV19 and TRBJ2-3): DGGITQSPKYLFRKEGQNVTLSCEQNLNHDAMYWYRQDPGQGLRLIYYSQIVNDFQKGDIAEGYSVSREKKESFPLTVTSAQKNPTAFYLCASSPPGQVTDTQYFGPGTRLTVL.

This rearrangement joins TRBV27 to TRBJ1-6; 7 bases are a match to TRBD1. The CDR3 sequence is 18 residues long. Germline V gene sequence: CDR1 MNHEY, CDR2 SMNVEV (reference sequence). The J segment lost 2 bases and the V segment lost 8 bases, leaving 15 bases of the junction unmatched. In DNA form, the CDR3 reads TGTGCCAGCGAAGCTCGGGACAGTATCGTCCCCTATAATTCACCCCTCCACTTT. Protein: CASEARDSIVPYNSPLHF.

The chain has TRBV7-3 and TRBJ2-1, with D uncertain. The CDR3 is made up of 13 amino acids. Trimming shortened V by 4 bases and J by 9 bases, and 13 bases separated the two germline ends. Germline lookup yields CDR1 SGHTA and CDR2 FQGTGA. The CDR3 protein is CASSSLGSVEQFF. The CDR3 DNA follows: TGTGCCAGCAGCTCGCTAGGGTCGGTTGAGCAGTTCTTC.

This chain connects TRBV29-1 to TRBJ2-7; D perhaps matches TRBD1 (5 bases). The ends were cut back, 0 bases at V and 0 bases at J, with 12 bases in the middle. Germline CDR1 SQVTM, CDR2 ANQGSEA. The CDR3 is 15 amino acids. The chain's CDR3 is CSVEDLQGSSYEQYF. In DNA form, the CDR3 reads TGCAGCGTTGAAGATCTGCAGGGAAGCTCCTACGAGCAGTACTTC.

The V gene is TRBV12-2, the J gene TRBJ1-1; the table assigns TRBD1, which was not confirmed against the DNA. TRBV12-2 is flagged as a pseudogene. The length of the CDR3 is 14 residues. In DNA, the CDR3 is TGTGCAAGTCGCTTAGCCAGACAGGGGGCTGAAGCTTTCTTT. Protein sequence: CASRLARQGAEAFF.

This clone was seen more than once but under ten times. This sequence joins TRBV4-3 and TRBJ1-1, with D possibly TRBD1 on 5 matching bases. The germline V gene encodes CDR1 LGHNA and CDR2 YSLEER. This CDR3 is 15 amino acids long. The ends were cut back, 0 bases at V and 1 base at J, with 9 bases in the middle. The CDR3 DNA follows: TGCGCCAGCAGCCAAGAACCCGGACAGAACACTGAAGCTTTCTTT. It specifies CASSQEPGQNTEAFF.

The J gene is TRBJ2-7, the V gene TRBV15, with unresolved D. Germline V CDR1 and CDR2: LNHNV, YYDKDF (reference sequence). The length of the CDR3 is 13 residues. The germline V and J ends were trimmed by 5 bases and 6 bases, with 14 bases remaining between them. The CDR3 protein is CATSRGEWGEQYF. The CDR3 DNA reads TGTGCCACCAGCCGAGGTGAATGGGGCGAGCAGTACTTC.

This sequence joins TRBV24-1 and TRBJ1-5, with D possibly being TRBD1 (6 bases). There are 16 residues in the CDR3. V was trimmed by 2 bases and J by 6 bases, leaving 16 bases between them. Per germline, CDR1 KGHDR and CDR2 SFDVKD. The CDR3 region is CATSDWKGGLLQPQHF. CDR3 DNA sequence: TGTGCCACCAGTGATTGGAAAGGGGGGTTACTTCAGCCCCAGCATTTT.

The chain uses TRBV2 and TRBJ2-7; TRBD2 matches at 7 bases. With 1 base clipped from V and 0 bases from J, the junction kept 3 bases outside the gene matches. From germline, CDR1 is SNHLY and CDR2 FYNNEI. The CDR3 spans 15 residues. CDR3 coding DNA: TGTGCCAGCAGTGAAGGGGACTATTTCTCCTACGAGCAGTACTTC. It translates to CASSEGDYFSYEQYF.

In this sample, this clone turned up a few times. V and J are TRBV18 and TRBJ2-3; 10 bases match TRBD2. Trimming removed 4 bases from V and 4 bases from J; junction bases left unmatched: 8. Germline assignment: CDR1 KGHSH and CDR2 LQKENI. This CDR3 is 16 amino acids long. The CDR3 sequence: CASSRELAGDADTQYF. The CDR3 DNA reads TGTGCCAGCTCACGAGAGCTAGCGGGAGACGCAGATACGCAGTATTTT.

The CDR3 bases are TGTGCCAGCAGTTACAACGGGGAGGGTTGGGTCTATGGCTACACCTTC. The encoded protein is CASSYNGEGWVYGYTF. The chain couples TRBV6-5 to TRBJ1-2; D remains ambiguous. The V gene's germline CDR1 is MNHEY and CDR2 SVGAGI. The CDR3 consists of 16 residues. V lost 2 bases and J 4 bases, leaving 17 bases between the germline ends.

This chain joins TRBV2 and TRBJ2-2, with D possibly TRBD2 on 6 matching bases. This CDR3 has 15 residues. Germline values: CDR1 SNHLY, CDR2 FYNNEI. V gave up 4 bases and J gave up 4 bases, with 13 bases separating them. The CDR3 reads CASSVGTAVTGELFF. As DNA, the CDR3 is TGTGCCAGCAGTGTTGGGACTGCCGTCACCGGGGAGCTGTTTTTT.

A few counts support this clone. The chain links TRBV21-1 to TRBJ1-2. TRBV21-1 is a pseudogene locus. The CDR3 is 15 amino acids. The CDR3 region is CASSKMRDDNYGYTF. The CDR3 nucleotides read TGTGCCAGCAGCAAGATGAGAGACGATAACTATGGCTACACCTTC.

This chain connects TRBV7-3 to TRBJ2-1; 8 bases are a match to TRBD2. This CDR3 has 15 amino acids. V shed 4 bases, J shed 10 bases, and the junction held 12 bases outside the gene matches. Germline V gene lookup returns CDR1 SGHTA and CDR2 FQGTGA. The CDR3 region has the DNA TGTGCCAGCAGCTCTACGCACGCGGGAGGAGAAGAGCAGTTCTTC. It codes for CASSSTHAGGEEQFF.

The chain couples TRBV27 to TRBJ2-2, with 8 bases fitting TRBD1. The CDR3 extends over 17 amino acids. V gave up 0 bases and J gave up 3 bases; unmatched junction bases: 6. The germline gives CDR1 MNHEY, CDR2 SMNVEV (reference sequence). The CDR3 DNA follows: TGTGCCAGCAGTTTATCCAGGGGGCCTCCTTACACCGGGGAGCTGTTTTTT. This codes for CASSLSRGPPYTGELFF.

This clone is a singleton in its sample. CDR3 in DNA: TGTGCCAGCAAATTTGGACTCGCCCAAGGAAACACCATATATTTT. Translating it yields CASKFGLAQGNTIYF. This chain uses TRBV28 with TRBJ1-3; the D is unclear. Trimming pared 7 bases from V and 4 bases from J, leaving 17 bases between. Per germline, CDR1 MDHEN and CDR2 SYDVKM. CDR3 length: 15 amino acids. Drawing the rest from reference TRBV28 and TRBJ1-3, the complete variable domain is DVKVTQSSRYLVKRTGEKVFLECVQDMDHENMFWYRQDPGLGLRLIYFSYDVKMKEKGDIPEGYSVSREKKERFSLILESASTNQTSMYLCASKFGLAQGNTIYFGEGSWLTVV.

This clone was counted a few times. This rearrangement joins TRBV7-9 to TRBJ1-2; weak D call: TRBD1 (6 bases). Trimming took off 3 bases at V and 3 bases at J, with 11 bases between the two ends. The CDR3 runs 14 residues. In germline, CDR1 is SEHNR, CDR2 FQNEAQ (reference sequence). The CDR3 reads CASSFEAGDYGYTF. In DNA form, the CDR3 reads TGTGCCAGCAGCTTTGAAGCAGGGGACTATGGCTACACCTTC. The full variable domain, rest sourced from reference TRBV7-9 and TRBJ1-2, is DTGVSQNPRHKITKRGQNVTFRCDPISEHNRLYWYRQTLGQGPEFLTYFQNEAQLEKSRLLSDRFSAERPKGSFSTLEIQRTEQGDSAMYLCASSFEAGDYGYTFGSGTRLTVV.